The T cell receptor (beta chain) under discussion was sequenced for a study of CXCR3-negative and CXCR3-positive naive CD8 T cells. Study-level information: There were 140 million or so TRB reads altogether, and each library had about 1.5 +/- 0.3 million of them.

The TRB cDNA libraries were prepared by 5' RACE with UMI labels. From its re-call of the 5' RACE reads, TCRdb lists each CDR3 protein once, without DNA. This sample contains about 120,000 distinct CDR3 sequences. Germline CDR1 is SEHNR and CDR2 is FQNEAQ (reference sequence). This CDR3 region has 13 residues. Study observations and caveats: The TRB CDR3s that CXCR3-positive naive cells carried were more hydrophobic than those of CXCR3-negative naive cells. Surface CD5 was comparable between naive subsets; TCR strength was inferred from TRB CDR3 properties.

As regards this clonotype: Its antigen is still unknown.

Cells that were CD45RO-CCR7+CD27+CD95- constituted naive CD8+ T cells. This clonotype was obtained from a human donor in good health. Some clones in this sample may be carry-over from other donors' samples. The sample taken for sequencing was naive CXCR3+ CD8+ T cells from blood. Subset in this sample: CD45RO-CCR7+CD27+CD95- naive CD8+ T cells expressing CXCR3 (TNR3+). The J gene is TRBJ2-1, the V gene TRBV7-9; TCRdb's D call of TRBD2 is untestable without DNA. The CDR3 sequence: CASSSTSYNEQFF.